The 2 T cell receptor beta chains presented below share a single source sample, sequenced in a study of tissue T cells after allogeneic stem cell transplantation. Produced via immunoSEQ multiplex PCR; TCRdb's table is partial and in-frame only. The sample holds about 48,000 clones, nearly 75% seen once. The sample comprised sorted cells pooled from one or two spleens. The receptors were gathered from a pool of C57BL/6 mice in good health.

As to this clone: Gene names and germline refer to mouse. The read terminates 1 residue before the CDR3 end, so the remaining end is supplied by the germline J gene. The rearrangement joins TRBV13-2 to TRBJ2-4; 10 nucleotides match TRBD2. This CDR3 is 14 amino acids long. Germline-derived CDR1 and CDR2 are NNHNN and SYGAGS (reference sequence). The V gene end was trimmed by 2 bases and the J gene end by 8 bases; junction bases not matched to a gene: 5. CDR3 in amino acids: CASGDWGGAGTLYF. The sequenced CDR3 bases are TGTGCCAGCGGTGACTGGGGGGGCGCAGGCACCTTGTAC.

Notes on this clone: The gene names given are mouse names. Other DNA sequences of this sample code for an identical CDR3. CDR3 bases read: TGTGCCAGCAGCCTACAGGGGTCAAACTCCGACTACACC. Protein sequence: CASSLQGSNSDYT. In full, the CDR3 is CASSLQGSNSDYTF. This rearrangement joins TRBV4 to TRBJ1-2, with 7 bases identical to TRBD1. With the read ending 1 residue before the CDR3 end, the germline J gene is used to fill in that end. With V trimmed by 5 bases and J by 0 bases, 3 bases remained unmatched. CDR1 and CDR2 (germline): LGHDT, YNNKQL (reference sequence). CDR3 size: 14 residues.